A single T cell receptor beta chain is shown here with its context. Profiled with immunoSEQ multiplex PCR; TCRdb holds only in-frame clones, not every one. The sample yields 9,500 or so clones, over 80% seen once. Regarding time point: cycle 4 day 1 (C4D1), after more than five weeks of nivolumab. With no exception, relapse followed autologous stem cell transplantation in all patients, and brentuximab vedotin exposure varied. The record originates from a study of PD-1 blockade in classical Hodgkin lymphoma. The V end lost 0 bases, the J end lost 0 bases, and 12 bases lay between the germline ends. Germline V gives CDR1 LGHNA, CDR2 YNFKEQ. The CDR3 is made up of 16 amino acids.

The rearrangement uses TRBV4-2 and TRBJ2-7; unclear D gene. The sequences come from peripheral blood mononuclear cells (PBMCs), collected before the fourth cycle of nivolumab. The receptor comes from a human donor with classical Hodgkin lymphoma. CDR3 DNA: TGTGCCAGCAGCCAAGATCAAGGGAAGTCCTCCTACGAGCAGTACTTC. Amino acids: CASSQDQGKSSYEQYF.